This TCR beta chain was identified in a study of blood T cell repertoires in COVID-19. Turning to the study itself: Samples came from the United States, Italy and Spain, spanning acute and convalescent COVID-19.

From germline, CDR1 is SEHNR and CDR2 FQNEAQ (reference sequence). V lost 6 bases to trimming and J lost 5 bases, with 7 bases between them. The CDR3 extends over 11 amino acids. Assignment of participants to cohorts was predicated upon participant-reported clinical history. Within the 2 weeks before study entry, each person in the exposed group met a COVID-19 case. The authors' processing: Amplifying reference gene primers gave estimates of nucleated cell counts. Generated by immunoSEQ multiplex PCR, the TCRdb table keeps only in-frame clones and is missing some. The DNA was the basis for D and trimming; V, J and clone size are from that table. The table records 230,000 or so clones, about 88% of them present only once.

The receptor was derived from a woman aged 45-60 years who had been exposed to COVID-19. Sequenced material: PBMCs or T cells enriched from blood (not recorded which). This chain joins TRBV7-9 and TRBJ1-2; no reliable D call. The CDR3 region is CASSEEYGYTF. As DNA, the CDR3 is TGTGCCAGCAGTGAGGAGTATGGCTACACCTTC.